These 15 T cell receptor beta chains came from one sample sequenced in a study of siplizumab effects on memory and regulatory T cells. Repertoires were generated with immunoSEQ multiplex PCR, while TCRdb's copy carries only in-frame clones and drops some. The table shows 80,000 to 130,000 clones, with approximately 94% occurring only once. The sample was Tregs sorted from blood. The receptor source for this set is a human donor in good health.

The chain carries TRBV11-1 and TRBJ2-3; a weak D match, TRBD2 (6 bases). The V end was cut by 4 bases, the J end by 2 bases, with 13 bases between. CDR3 length equals 15 residues. CDR1 and CDR2 from the germline V gene are SGHAT and FQDESV (reference sequence). The CDR3 here is CASSSQGLNTDTQYF. DNA for the CDR3: TGTGCCAGCAGCTCGCAAGGACTAAACACAGATACGCAGTATTTT.

The CDR3 DNA follows: TGCGCCAGCAGTGAAACGCCTGGCGGGGCCAACGTCCTGACTTTC. Protein sequence: CASSETPGGANVLTF. J is TRBJ2-6 and V is TRBV10-2; D uncertain. The V end was cut by 3 bases, the J end by 4 bases, with 10 bases between. This CDR3 has 15 residues. The germline V gene encodes CDR1 WSHSY and CDR2 SAAADI.

The genes are TRBV2 and TRBJ1-2, with a possible D match to TRBD1 (6 bases). CDR3 length equals 14 residues. V was clipped by 7 bases and J by 3 bases, with 15 bases between them. In germline, CDR1 is SNHLY, CDR2 FYNNEI. The DNA for the CDR3 is TGTGCCAGCAAATTAGGGGGGGCGTACTATGGCTACACCTTC. The encoded protein is CASKLGGAYYGYTF.

The chain carries TRBV6-5 and TRBJ2-5, with 12 bases identical to TRBD2. Germline lookup yields CDR1 MNHEY and CDR2 SVGAGI. The CDR3 has 14 amino acids. Trimming removed 9 bases from V and 6 bases from J; junction bases left unmatched: 8. The CDR3 region has the DNA TGTGCCAGTCGCCGACTAGCGGGAGTTCAGACCCAGTACTTC. Amino acid sequence: CASRRLAGVQTQYF.

V usage is TRBV2 and J usage is TRBJ2-2; D gene unclear. Trimming pared 0 bases from V and 0 bases from J, leaving 8 bases between. Germline-derived CDR1 and CDR2 are SNHLY and FYNNEI. The CDR3 length is 16 residues. The CDR3 DNA reads TGTGCCAGCAGTGAAGCGTTCCGTTCGAACACCGGGGAGCTGTTTTTT. Translated: CASSEAFRSNTGELFF.

The rearrangement links TRBV6-6 to TRBJ1-4, with a tentative D call TRBD1 (6 bases). Trimming took 6 bases from V and 8 from J, leaving 22 bases between them. CDR1 MNHNY and CDR2 SVGAGI come from the germline V gene (reference sequence). The CDR3 covers 16 residues. This CDR3 is CASRPFKQGQREKLFF. The CDR3 nucleotides read TGTGCCAGCAGGCCATTTAAACAGGGACAAAGGGAAAAACTGTTTTTT.

The V and J genes are TRBV28 and TRBJ2-1; D is perhaps TRBD2 (6 bases). Germline values: CDR1 MDHEN, CDR2 SYDVKM. The V end was cut by 6 bases, the J end by 10 bases, with 7 bases between. This CDR3 has 10 residues. This CDR3 is CASSRGEQFF. The CDR3 DNA sequence: TGTGCCAGCAGCCGGGGGGAGCAGTTCTTC.

The gene calls are TRBV30 and TRBJ1-2; TRBD1 matches at 9 bases. Trimming at V came to 0 bases and at J to 5 bases, leaving 10 bases not matched to a gene. The CDR3 extends over 16 amino acids. The germline V gene has CDR1 GTSNPN and CDR2 SVGIG (reference sequence). CDR3 sequence: CAWSVGQGGRLYGYTF. CDR3 in DNA: TGTGCCTGGAGTGTGGGACAGGGAGGAAGGTTGTATGGCTACACCTTC.

The CDR3 protein is CASSPRGIVGNTEAFF. The DNA of the CDR3 is TGCGCCAGCAGCCCCAGGGGGATCGTGGGGAACACTGAAGCTTTCTTT. V usage is TRBV4-1 and J usage is TRBJ1-1, with 7 positions matching TRBD1. With V trimmed by 4 bases and J by 1 base, 9 bases remained unmatched. Germline V CDR1 and CDR2: MGHRA, YSYEKL. The CDR3 is made up of 16 amino acids.

This clone was seen just once. The V and J genes are TRBV10-3 and TRBJ2-7; 10 nucleotides align to TRBD2. V dropped 0 bases and J dropped 3; count of bases not matched to a gene: 5. This CDR3 region has 16 residues. CDR1 ENHRY and CDR2 SYGVKD come from the germline V gene. The CDR3 is CAISESKASGSYEQYF. CDR3 in DNA: TGTGCCATCAGTGAGTCTAAGGCTAGCGGGAGCTACGAGCAGTACTTC.

The chain uses TRBV6-5 and TRBJ2-7; D is possibly TRBD1 or TRBD2 (5 bases each). V lost 6 bases to trimming and J lost 2 bases, with 17 bases between them. The CDR3 contains 15 residues. Looked up from germline, CDR1 is MNHEY and CDR2 is SVGAGI. The CDR3 sequence: CASRGTAGGPYEQYF. The CDR3 DNA reads as TGTGCCAGCAGAGGGACGGCGGGTGGCCCCTACGAGCAGTACTTC.

V is TRBV4-1 and J is TRBJ2-7; 8 positions match TRBD2. CDR3 length: 18 residues. V shed 0 bases, J shed 3 bases, and the junction held 13 bases outside the gene matches. CDR1 is MGHRA and CDR2 is YSYEKL in the germline V gene. The CDR3: CASSQDSQSLAGRYEQYF. Written as DNA, the CDR3 is TGCGCCAGCAGCCAAGATAGTCAGTCCTTAGCGGGACGCTACGAGCAGTACTTC.

The rearrangement uses TRBV2 and TRBJ2-7; TRBD1 matches at 7 bases. CDR1 and CDR2 from the germline V gene are SNHLY and FYNNEI. CDR3 length: 15 residues. V lost 6 bases to trimming and J lost 3 bases; unmatched junction nucleotides: 11. CDR3: CASRANRGSVYEQYF. CDR3 in DNA: TGTGCCAGCAGAGCTAACAGGGGTTCAGTCTACGAGCAGTACTTC. Full variable domain (rest looked up from reference TRBV2 and TRBJ2-7): EPEVTQTPSHQVTQMGQEVILRCVPISNHLYFYWYRQILGQKVEFLVSFYNNEISEKSEIFDDQFSVERPDGSNFTLKIRSTKLEDSAMYFCASRANRGSVYEQYFGPGTRLTVT.

The rearrangement links TRBV18 to TRBJ1-5; D gene unclear. Trimming pared 3 bases from V and 5 bases from J, leaving 11 bases between. The germline gives CDR1 KGHSH, CDR2 LQKENI. The CDR3 sequence is 14 residues long. The CDR3: CASSPMKADQPQHF. CDR3 DNA sequence: TGTGCCAGCTCACCTATGAAGGCTGATCAGCCCCAGCATTTT.

V gene TRBV7-2 combines with J gene TRBJ2-1, with no clear D. V was cut by 7 bases and J by 4 bases, with 11 bases left in between. The CDR3 spans 13 residues. Germline V gene data show CDR1 as SGHTA and CDR2 as FQGNSA. CDR3 loop: CASTLRSYNEQFF. In DNA form, the CDR3 reads TGTGCCAGCACCCTAAGGAGTTACAATGAGCAGTTCTTC.